The clone carrying this TCR beta chain was detected ten times or more. Antigen: not known. Trimming took off 4 bases at V and 4 bases at J, with 16 bases between the two ends. CDR3 length: 15 amino acids. Germline assignment: CDR1 MGHRA and CDR2 YSYEKL. This record comes from a study of response to subunit inactivated influenza vaccine. Findings and limits, study-wide: T cells newly recruited by each seasonal influenza vaccination are few, the authors suggested.

TCRdb re-called the RT-PCR reads with MiXCR, one entry per CDR3 protein. The table records 200,000 to 250,000 distinct CDR3 sequences, less than 15% of them present only once. This clonotype was sampled from a man aged 50 to 60 who received an inactivated influenza vaccine. This specimen was non-naive T cells sorted from PBMCs, taken less than 15 days before vaccination. The chain is built from TRBV4-1 and TRBJ1-2; unclear D gene. CDR3 coding DNA: TGCGCCAGCAGCCTACTCGGATCTGCGCCCTATGGCTACACCTTC. Amino acids: CASSLLGSAPYGYTF.